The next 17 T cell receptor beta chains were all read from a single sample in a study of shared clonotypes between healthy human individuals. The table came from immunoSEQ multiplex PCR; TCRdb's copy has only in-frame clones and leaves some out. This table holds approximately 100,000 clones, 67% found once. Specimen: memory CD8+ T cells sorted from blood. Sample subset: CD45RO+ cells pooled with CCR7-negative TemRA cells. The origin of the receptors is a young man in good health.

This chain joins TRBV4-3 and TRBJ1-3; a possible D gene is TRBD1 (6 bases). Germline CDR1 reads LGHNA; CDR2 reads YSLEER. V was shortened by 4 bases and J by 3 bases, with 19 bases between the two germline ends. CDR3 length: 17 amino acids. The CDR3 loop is CASSLQEYRVDGNTIYF. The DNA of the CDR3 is TGCGCCAGCAGCCTCCAAGAGTACAGGGTAGATGGAAACACCATATATTTT.

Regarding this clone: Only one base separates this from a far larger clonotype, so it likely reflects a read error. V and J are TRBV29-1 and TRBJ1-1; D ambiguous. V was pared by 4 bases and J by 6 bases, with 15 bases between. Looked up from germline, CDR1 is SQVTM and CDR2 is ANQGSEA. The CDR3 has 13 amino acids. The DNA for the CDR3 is TGCAGCGTTGTACTTTCGGGGTCTCCTGAAGCTTTCTTT. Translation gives CSVVLSGSPEAFF. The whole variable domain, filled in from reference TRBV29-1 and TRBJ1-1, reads SAVISQKPSRDICQRGTSLTIQCQVDSQVTMMFWYRQQPGQSLTLIATANQGSEATYESGFVIDKFPISRPNLTFSTLTVSNMSPEDSSIYLCSVVLSGSPEAFFGQGTRLTVV.

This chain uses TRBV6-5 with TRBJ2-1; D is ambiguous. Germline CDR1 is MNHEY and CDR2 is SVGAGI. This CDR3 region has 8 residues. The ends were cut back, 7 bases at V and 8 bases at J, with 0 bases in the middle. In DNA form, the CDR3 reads TGTGCCAGCAATGAGCAGTTCTTC. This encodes CASNEQFF.

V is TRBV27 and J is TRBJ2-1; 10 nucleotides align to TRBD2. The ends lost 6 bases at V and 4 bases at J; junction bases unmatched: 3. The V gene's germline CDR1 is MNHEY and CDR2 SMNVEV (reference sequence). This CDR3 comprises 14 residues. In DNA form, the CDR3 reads TGTGCCAGCAGATCGACTAGCGGGTACAATGAGCAGTTCTTC. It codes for CASRSTSGYNEQFF.

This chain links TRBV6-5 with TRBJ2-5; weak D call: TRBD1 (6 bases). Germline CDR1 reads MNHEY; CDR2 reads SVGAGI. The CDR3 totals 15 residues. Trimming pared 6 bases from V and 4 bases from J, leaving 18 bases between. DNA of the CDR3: TGTGCCAGCAGCCGGGTCTCTGGGGGCGCAGAGACCCAGTACTTC. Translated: CASSRVSGGAETQYF.

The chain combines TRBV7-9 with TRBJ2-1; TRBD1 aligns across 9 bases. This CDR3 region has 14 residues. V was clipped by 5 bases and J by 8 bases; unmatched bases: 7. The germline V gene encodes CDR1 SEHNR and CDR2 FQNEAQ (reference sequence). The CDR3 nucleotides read TGTGCCAGCAGCAGGGGGACAGGGTTTGATGAGCAGTTCTTC. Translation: CASSRGTGFDEQFF.

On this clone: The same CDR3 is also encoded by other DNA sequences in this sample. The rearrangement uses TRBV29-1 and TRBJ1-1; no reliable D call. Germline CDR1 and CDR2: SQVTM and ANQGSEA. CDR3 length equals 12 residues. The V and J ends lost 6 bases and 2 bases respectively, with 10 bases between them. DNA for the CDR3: TGCAGCGTGGCCCCGGGTAACACTGAAGCTTTCTTT. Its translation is CSVAPGNTEAFF.

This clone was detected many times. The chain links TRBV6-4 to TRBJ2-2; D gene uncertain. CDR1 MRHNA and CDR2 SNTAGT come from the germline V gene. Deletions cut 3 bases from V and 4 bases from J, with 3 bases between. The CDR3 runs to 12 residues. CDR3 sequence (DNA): TGTGCCAGCAGTGAGGGCACCGGGGAGCTGTTTTTT. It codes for CASSEGTGELFF.

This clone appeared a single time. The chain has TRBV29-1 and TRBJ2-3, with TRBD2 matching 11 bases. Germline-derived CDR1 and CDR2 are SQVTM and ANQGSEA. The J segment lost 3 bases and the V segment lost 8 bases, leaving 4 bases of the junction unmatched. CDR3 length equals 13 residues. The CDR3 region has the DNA TGCAGCACTTTAGCGGGAGGGACAGATACGCAGTATTTT. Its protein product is CSTLAGGTDTQYF.

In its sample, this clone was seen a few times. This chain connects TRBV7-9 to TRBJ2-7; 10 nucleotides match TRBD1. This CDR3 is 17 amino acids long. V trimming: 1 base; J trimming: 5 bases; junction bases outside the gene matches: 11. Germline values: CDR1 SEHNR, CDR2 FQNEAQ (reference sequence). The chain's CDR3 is CASSLVSWGTGADEQYF. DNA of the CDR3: TGTGCCAGCAGCTTAGTTTCTTGGGGGACAGGGGCCGACGAGCAGTACTTC.

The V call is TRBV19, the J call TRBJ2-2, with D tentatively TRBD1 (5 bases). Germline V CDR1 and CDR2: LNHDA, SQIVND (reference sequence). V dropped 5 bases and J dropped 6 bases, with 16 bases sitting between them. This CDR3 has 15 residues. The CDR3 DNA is TGTGCCAGTAGTGTAACAGTCTTAGGGGCCGGGGAGCTGTTTTTT. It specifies CASSVTVLGAGELFF.

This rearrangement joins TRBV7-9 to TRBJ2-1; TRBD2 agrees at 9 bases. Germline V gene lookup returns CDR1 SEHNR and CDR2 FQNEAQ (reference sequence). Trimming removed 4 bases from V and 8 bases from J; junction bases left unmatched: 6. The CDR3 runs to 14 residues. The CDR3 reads CASSSSREGYEQFF. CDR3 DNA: TGTGCCAGCAGCTCTTCGCGGGAGGGTTATGAGCAGTTCTTC.

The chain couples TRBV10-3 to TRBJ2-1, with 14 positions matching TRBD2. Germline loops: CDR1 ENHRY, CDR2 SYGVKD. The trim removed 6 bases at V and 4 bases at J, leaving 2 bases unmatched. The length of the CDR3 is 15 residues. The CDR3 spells CAISGLAGGYNEQFF. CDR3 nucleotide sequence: TGTGCCATCAGCGGACTAGCGGGAGGATACAATGAGCAGTTCTTC.

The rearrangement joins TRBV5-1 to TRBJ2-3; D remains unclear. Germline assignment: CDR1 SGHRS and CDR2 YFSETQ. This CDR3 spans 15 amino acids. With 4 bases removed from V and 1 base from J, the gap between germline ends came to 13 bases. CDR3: CASSPAVSGTDTQYF. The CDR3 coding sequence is TGCGCCAGCAGCCCGGCGGTGTCAGGCACAGATACGCAGTATTTT.

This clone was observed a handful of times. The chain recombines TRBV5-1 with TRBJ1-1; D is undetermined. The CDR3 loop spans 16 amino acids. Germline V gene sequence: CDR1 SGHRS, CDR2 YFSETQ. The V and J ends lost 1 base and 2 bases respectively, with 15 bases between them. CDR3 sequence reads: CASSLIGSGANTEAFF. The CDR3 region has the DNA TGCGCCAGCAGCTTGATAGGCTCGGGAGCCAACACTGAAGCTTTCTTT.

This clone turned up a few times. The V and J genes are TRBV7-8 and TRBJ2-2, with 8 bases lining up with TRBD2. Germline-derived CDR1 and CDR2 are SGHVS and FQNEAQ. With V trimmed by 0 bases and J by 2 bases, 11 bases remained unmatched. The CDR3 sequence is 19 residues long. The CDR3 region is CASSLARFRTSYNTGELFF. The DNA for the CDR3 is TGTGCCAGCAGCTTAGCGCGTTTCAGGACTAGCTATAACACCGGGGAGCTGTTTTTT.

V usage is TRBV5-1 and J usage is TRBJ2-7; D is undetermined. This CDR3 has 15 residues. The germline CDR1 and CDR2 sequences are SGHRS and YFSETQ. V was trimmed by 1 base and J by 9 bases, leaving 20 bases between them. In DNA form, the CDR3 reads TGCGCCAGCAGCTTGAGTGCAGGCGGTGTAATGGGGCAGTACTTC. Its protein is CASSLSAGGVMGQYF.